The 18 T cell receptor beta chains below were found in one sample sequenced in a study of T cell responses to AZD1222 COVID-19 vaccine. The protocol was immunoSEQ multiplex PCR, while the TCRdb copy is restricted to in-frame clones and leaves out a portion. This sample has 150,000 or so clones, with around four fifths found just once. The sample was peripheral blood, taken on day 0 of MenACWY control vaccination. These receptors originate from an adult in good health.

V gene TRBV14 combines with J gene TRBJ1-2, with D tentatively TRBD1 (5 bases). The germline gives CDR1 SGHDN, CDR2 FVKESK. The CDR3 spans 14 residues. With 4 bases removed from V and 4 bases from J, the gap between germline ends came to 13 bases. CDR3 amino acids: CASSPLWGTYGYTF. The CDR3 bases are TGTGCCAGCAGCCCTCTTTGGGGGACCTATGGCTACACCTTC.

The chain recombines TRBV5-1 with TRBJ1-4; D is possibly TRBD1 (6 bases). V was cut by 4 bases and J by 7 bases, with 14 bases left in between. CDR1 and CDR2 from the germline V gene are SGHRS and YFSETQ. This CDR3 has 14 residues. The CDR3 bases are TGCGCCAGCAGCCCACAGGGAAGCGGTGAAAAACTGTTTTTT. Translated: CASSPQGSGEKLFF.

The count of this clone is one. The CDR3 loop reads CASSPQSESKGLRKLFF. DNA for the CDR3: TGTGCCAGCAGCCCACAGTCAGAGTCCAAGGGCTTGCGGAAACTGTTTTTT. The chain carries TRBV9 and TRBJ1-4; no clear D gene. Trimming removed 4 bases from V and 11 bases from J, with 27 bases in between. This CDR3 spans 17 amino acids. Per the germline V gene, CDR1 is SGDLS and CDR2 is YYNGEE.

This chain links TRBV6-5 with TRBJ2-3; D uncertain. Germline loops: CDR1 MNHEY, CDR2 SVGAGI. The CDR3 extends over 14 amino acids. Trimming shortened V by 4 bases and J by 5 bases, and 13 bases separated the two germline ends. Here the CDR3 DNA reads TGTGCCAGCAGTTTCCTATCTGGGATAGATACGCAGTATTTT. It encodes CASSFLSGIDTQYF.

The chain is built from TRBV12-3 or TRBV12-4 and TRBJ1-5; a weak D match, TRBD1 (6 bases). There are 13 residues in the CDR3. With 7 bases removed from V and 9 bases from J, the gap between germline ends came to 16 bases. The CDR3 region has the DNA TGTGCCAGCATCCGAGGGGGGGGTTTGCCCCAGCATTTT. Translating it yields CASIRGGGLPQHF.

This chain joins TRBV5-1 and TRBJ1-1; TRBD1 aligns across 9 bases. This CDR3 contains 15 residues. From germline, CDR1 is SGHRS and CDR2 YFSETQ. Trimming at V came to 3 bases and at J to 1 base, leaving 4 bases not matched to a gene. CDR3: CASSYLTGGNTEAFF. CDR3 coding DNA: TGCGCCAGCAGCTACCTGACAGGGGGGAACACTGAAGCTTTCTTT.

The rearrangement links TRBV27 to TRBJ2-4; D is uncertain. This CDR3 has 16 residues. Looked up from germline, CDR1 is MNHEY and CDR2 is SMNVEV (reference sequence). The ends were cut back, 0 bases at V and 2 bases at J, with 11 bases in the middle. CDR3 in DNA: TGTGCCAGCAGTTTATCAAGGAGTTCATCCAAAAACATTCAGTACTTC. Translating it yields CASSLSRSSSKNIQYF.

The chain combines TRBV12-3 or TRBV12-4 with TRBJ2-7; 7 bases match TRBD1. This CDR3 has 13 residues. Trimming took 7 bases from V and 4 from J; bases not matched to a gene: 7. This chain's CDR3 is CASKQGVRYEQYF. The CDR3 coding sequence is TGTGCCAGCAAGCAGGGGGTTAGGTACGAGCAGTACTTC.

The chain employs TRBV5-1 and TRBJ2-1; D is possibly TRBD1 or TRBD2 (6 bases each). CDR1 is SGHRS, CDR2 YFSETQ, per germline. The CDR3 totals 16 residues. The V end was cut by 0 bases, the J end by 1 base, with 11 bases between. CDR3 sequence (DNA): TGCGCCAGCAGCTTGGCCGGGGGCAGGTCCTACAATGAGCAGTTCTTC. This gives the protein CASSLAGGRSYNEQFF.

CDR3 region: CASSEGSGTEAFF. DNA for the CDR3: TGTGCCAGCAGTGAAGGGTCGGGCACTGAAGCTTTCTTT. The rearrangement links TRBV2 to TRBJ1-1, with D unclear. This CDR3 region has 13 residues. Germline assignment: CDR1 SNHLY and CDR2 FYNNEI. Trimming left V 1 base short and J 4 bases short, with 7 bases between.

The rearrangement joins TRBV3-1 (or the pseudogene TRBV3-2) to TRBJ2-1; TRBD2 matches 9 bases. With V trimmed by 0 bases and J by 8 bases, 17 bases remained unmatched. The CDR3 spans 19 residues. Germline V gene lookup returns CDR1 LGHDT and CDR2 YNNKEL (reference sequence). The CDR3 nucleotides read TGTGCCAGCAGCCAAGATAGGTACTCTCCGGGACTAGCTGTCTATGAGCAGTTCTTC. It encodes CASSQDRYSPGLAVYEQFF.

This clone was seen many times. CDR3 sequence: CASSQTSGGWETQYF. The CDR3 DNA is TGTGCCAGCAGCCAAACTAGCGGGGGATGGGAGACCCAGTACTTC. This chain uses TRBV3-1 (or the pseudogene TRBV3-2) with TRBJ2-5, with TRBD2 identical over 11 bases. Germline V gene data show CDR1 as LGHDT and CDR2 as YNNKEL (reference sequence). The CDR3 runs 15 residues. J gave up 5 bases and V 2 bases, and 4 bases lay outside the gene matches.

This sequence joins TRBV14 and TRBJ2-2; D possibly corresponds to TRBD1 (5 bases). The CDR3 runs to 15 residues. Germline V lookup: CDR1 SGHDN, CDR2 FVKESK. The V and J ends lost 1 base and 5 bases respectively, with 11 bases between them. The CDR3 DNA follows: TGTGCCAGCAGCCAAGTGACAGTAGGAACCGGGGAGCTGTTTTTT. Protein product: CASSQVTVGTGELFF.

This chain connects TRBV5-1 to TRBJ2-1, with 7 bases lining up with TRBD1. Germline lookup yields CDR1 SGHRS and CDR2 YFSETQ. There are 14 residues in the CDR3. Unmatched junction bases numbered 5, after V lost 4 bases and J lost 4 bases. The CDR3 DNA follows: TGCGCCAGCAGCCGGGACAGTTGGTACAATGAGCAGTTCTTC. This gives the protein CASSRDSWYNEQFF. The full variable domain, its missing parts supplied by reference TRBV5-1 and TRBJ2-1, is KAGVTQTPRYLIKTRGQQVTLSCSPISGHRSVSWYQQTPGQGLQFLFEYFSETQRNKGNFPGRFSGRQFSNSRSEMNVSTLELGDSALYLCASSRDSWYNEQFFGPGTRLTVL.

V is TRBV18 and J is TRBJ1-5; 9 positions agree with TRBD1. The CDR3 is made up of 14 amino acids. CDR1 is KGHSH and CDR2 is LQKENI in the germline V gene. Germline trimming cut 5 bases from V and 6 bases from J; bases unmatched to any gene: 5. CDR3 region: CASSSDRGVQPQHF. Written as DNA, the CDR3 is TGTGCCAGCTCATCGGACAGGGGTGTTCAGCCCCAGCATTTT.

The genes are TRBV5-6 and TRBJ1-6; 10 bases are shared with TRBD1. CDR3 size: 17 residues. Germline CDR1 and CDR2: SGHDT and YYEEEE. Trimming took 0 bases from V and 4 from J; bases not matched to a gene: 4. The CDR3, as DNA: TGTGCCAGCAGCTTGGGGGACAGGGGACCATATAATTCACCCCTCCACTTT. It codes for CASSLGDRGPYNSPLHF. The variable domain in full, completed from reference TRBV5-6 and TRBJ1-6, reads DAGVTQSPTHLIKTRGQQVTLRCSPKSGHDTVSWYQQALGQGPQFIFQYYEEEERQRGNFPDRFSGHQFPNYSSELNVNALLLGDSALYLCASSLGDRGPYNSPLHFGNGTRLTVT.

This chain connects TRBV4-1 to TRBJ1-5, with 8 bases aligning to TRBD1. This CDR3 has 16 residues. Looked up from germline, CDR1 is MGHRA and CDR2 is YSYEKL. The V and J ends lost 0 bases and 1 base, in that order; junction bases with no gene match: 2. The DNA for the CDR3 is TGCGCCAGCAGCCAAGACAGGGGGCTAAGCAATCAGCCCCAGCATTTT. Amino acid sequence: CASSQDRGLSNQPQHF.

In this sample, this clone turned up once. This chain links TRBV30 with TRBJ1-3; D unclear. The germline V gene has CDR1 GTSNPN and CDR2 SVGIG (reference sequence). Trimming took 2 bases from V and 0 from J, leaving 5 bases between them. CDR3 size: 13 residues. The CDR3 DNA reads TGTGCCTGGAGTCTGGGCTCTGGAAACACCATATATTTT. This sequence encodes CAWSLGSGNTIYF.